Presented here are 2 T cell receptor beta chains from one specimen sequenced in a study of shared clonotypes between healthy human individuals. Produced via immunoSEQ multiplex PCR; TCRdb's table is partial and in-frame only. Here the sample spans 2 million to 2.5 million clones, nearly 97% being singletons. Sequences were obtained from naive CD4+ T cells sorted from blood. Subset here: CD45RA+ positively selected. Source of these receptors: a man between 18 and 35 years old in good health.

As for this clone: The sample holds other DNA sequences that translate to the same CDR3. The chain employs TRBV5-1 and TRBJ1-5; 7 nucleotides match TRBD1. CDR3 length: 15 residues. CDR1 and CDR2 (germline): SGHRS, YFSETQ. Losses at the gene ends were 0 bases for V and 4 bases for J; bases not matched to a gene: 4. The DNA of the CDR3 is TGCGCCAGCAGCTTGGCCGGGACAGAGAATCAGCCCCAGCATTTT. It is translated as CASSLAGTENQPQHF.

This chain joins TRBV15 and TRBJ1-2, with D maybe TRBD1 (5 bases). The germline V gene encodes CDR1 LNHNV and CDR2 YYDKDF (reference sequence). V shed 0 bases and J shed 4 bases, with 9 bases lying between them. The CDR3 has 14 amino acids. The CDR3 region has the DNA TGTGCCACCAGCAGAGATGGGGGTCCCTATGGCTACACCTTC. It encodes CATSRDGGPYGYTF.